This T cell receptor beta chain was captured in a study of breast tumors, draining lymph nodes, adjacent tissues. Study results and limitations: Data only fit, rather than demonstrated, lymph node origin of most tumor T cells. Luminal-like breast cancer showed significantly higher tumor–nontumor repertoire similarity than basal-like. Tumor TCR diversity was below lymph nodes but above nontumor tissue. Data fit most tumor T cells coming from lymph node, expanding in tumor.

This clonotype was counted ten times or more. The antigen is undetermined. TCRdb fed the multiplex PCR reads into MiXCR, producing one record per CDR3 protein. The data contain 250,000 or so distinct CDR3 sequences, roughly 30% of them seen just once; the ten biggest clones take up more than 0.95%. The lymph nodes were axillary draining lymph nodes from breast cancer patients. CDR3 length: 13 residues. The V end lost 2 bases, the J end lost 1 base, and 5 bases lay between the germline ends. The germline gives CDR1 WSHSY, CDR2 SAAADI. The rearrangement links TRBV10-2 to TRBJ1-1, with D maybe TRBD1 (5 bases). The sequence was collected from a female donor with breast cancer. Some clones in this sample may be carry-over from other donors' samples. Sequencing was carried out using axillary lymph node tissue. The CDR3 nucleotides are TGCGCCAGCAGTGAGACAGGGAACACTGAAGCTTTCTTT. It yields the protein CASSETGNTEAFF.